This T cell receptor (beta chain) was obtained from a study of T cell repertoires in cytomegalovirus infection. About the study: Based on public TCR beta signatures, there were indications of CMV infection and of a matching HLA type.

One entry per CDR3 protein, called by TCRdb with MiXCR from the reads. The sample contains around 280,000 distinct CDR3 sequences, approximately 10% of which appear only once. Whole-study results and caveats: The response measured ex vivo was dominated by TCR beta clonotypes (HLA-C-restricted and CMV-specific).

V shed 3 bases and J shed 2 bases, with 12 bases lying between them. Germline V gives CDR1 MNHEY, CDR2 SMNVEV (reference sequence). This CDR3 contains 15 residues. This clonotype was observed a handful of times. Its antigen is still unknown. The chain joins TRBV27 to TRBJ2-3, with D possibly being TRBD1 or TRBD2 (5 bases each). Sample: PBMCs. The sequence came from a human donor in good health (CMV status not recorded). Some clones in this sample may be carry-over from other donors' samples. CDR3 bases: TGTGCCAGCAGTTTGGGGGACCTCCCCACAGATACGCAGTATTTT. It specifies CASSLGDLPTDTQYF.